The entry below describes one TCR beta chain. Its antigen is currently not known. Base qualities are not at hand, and no much larger clone is one base apart. The data were obtained in a study of OX40 agonist ivuxolimab in advanced cancers. The study in broad terms: The costimulatory receptor OX40 (CD134) was targeted by ivuxolimab, a fully human IgG2 agonistic monoclonal antibody. Intravenous ivuxolimab was administered to patients every 2 weeks at six dose levels: 0.01, 0.1, 0.3, 1.5, 3 and 10 mg/kg. Among the approximately 54 dose-escalation patients, around 20 had hepatocellular carcinoma, roughly 15 melanoma, 9 renal cell carcinoma and 9 head and neck cancer. In the dose-escalation cohort, roughly four fifths of patients were male, and the mean age was approximately 60 years, with a range of about 23 to 80. Prior anti-PD-1, anti-PD-L1 or anti-CTLA-4 therapy was permitted, and checkpoint inhibitors had been received by more than 35% of dose-escalation patients. Partial responses occurred in three dose-escalation patients, of whom one had hepatocellular carcinoma and two had cutaneous melanoma. The point of sequencing TCRbeta in the periphery was to test whether ivuxolimab changed TCR sequence diversity and drove clonal T-cell expansion. The monotherapy dose-escalation portion (N of about 57 patients) of the phase I ivuxolimab trial is reported in the paper.

To sequence the TCRbeta CDR3 region, genomic DNA was isolated from the sorted cells. TCRbeta CDR3 regions were sequenced using the immunoSEQ Assay. The table comes from immuneACCESS by way of TCRdb, which keeps in-frame sequences with V and J called. Part of the clones is missing from these tables; in studies checked, under half for an unresolved V gene and the rest for unknown reasons. The table for this sample lists 94,000 or so clones; around 84% of them were counted only once. Jointly, the top ten make up roughly 1.1% of the sample. Overall results and qualifications from the work: In partial responders in the 0.1-3.0 mg/kg groups, normalized peripheral clonal expansion was found to be among the lowest, especially among CD8+ T cells. The antigen specificity of the peripheral T cells that underwent clonal expansion was not determined. After ivuxolimab, expanded clones were on average more numerous among CD8+ T cells than among CD4+ T cells. At doses from 0.1 to 3.0 mg/kg, clonal expansion was seen in both CD4+ and CD8+ blood T cells between baseline and week 6. Low levels of normalized T-cell clonal expansion were also seen in some patients who did not respond.

The trial excluded patients who had a history of autoimmune disease or who were on systemic immunosuppression. In every dose cohort, peripheral blood was drawn for TCR sequencing at baseline, cycle 4 day 1, and cycle 7 day 1. The samples were drawn from a first-in-human, open-label, multicenter phase I dose-escalation trial of ivuxolimab. Adults with locally advanced or metastatic melanoma, renal cell carcinoma, hepatocellular carcinoma or head and neck squamous cell carcinoma were enrolled in the trial. Before TCR sequencing, CD4+ and CD8+ T cells were separately sorted from peripheral blood. The junction shows trimming of 4 bases on V and 4 bases on J, plus 14 bases between the germline ends. CDR1 and CDR2 are drawn from the germline V gene: SGHRS, YFSETQ. Including the terminal cysteine and phenylalanine, the CDR3 comprises 14 residues. Only CDR3 DNA remains: 42 bases, in frame from the first base.

The sequence came from an adult with an advanced solid tumor such as melanoma, head and neck, liver or kidney cancer. The rearrangement joined TRBV5-1 to TRBJ1-2, with a tentative D gene TRBD1 over 5 matching bases. Sequencing was performed on CD4+ or CD8+ T cells sorted from blood, taken in a trial of the OX40 agonist ivuxolimab. CDR3 reads: CASSAQGASYGYTF. The nucleotide sequence is given as TGCGCCAGCAGCGCCCAGGGAGCCTCCTATGGCTACACCTTC.